This is a list of T cell receptor beta chains from one sample in a study of T-cell reconstitution after alpha-beta-depleted transplantation in children. TCRdb analysed the PCR reads with MiXCR anew, one entry per CDR3 protein. The sample has 530,000 or so distinct CDR3 sequences; 25% to 30% are singletons. Source: PBMCs, taken before TCRalphabeta/CD19-depleted stem cell transplant. These receptor sequences come from a boy less than two years old with Wiskott-Aldrich syndrome, due to receive a stem cell transplant. CDR3s include the opening cysteine and the closing phenylalanine or tryptophan. Fields, in order: clone size, V gene, J gene, D gene, CDR3 protein, CDR3 DNA. The D gene is left open where the match is weak. The size field is filled for only some rows; it gives once, few, many or a size class.

>.|TRBV5-1|TRBJ2-7|.
CASRIELGVSYEQYF
TGCGCCAGCCGGATAGAGCTGGGGGTATCCTACGAGCAGTACTTC
>.|TRBV11-1|TRBJ2-3|.
CASSPSSGTSTDTQYF
TGTGCCAGCAGCCCCTCCTCGGGGACTAGCACAGATACGCAGTATTTT
>.|TRBV7-2|TRBJ1-2|TRBD1
CASSLGGGTANYGYTF
TGTGCCAGCAGCTTAGGGGGCGGGACAGCTAACTATGGCTACACCTTC
>few|TRBV25-1|TRBJ2-2|.
CASSELGRGNTGELFF
TGTGCCAGCAGTGAATTGGGTAGAGGGAACACCGGGGAGCTGTTTTTT
>.|TRBV21-1|TRBJ2-1|.
CASSNIGTSSYNEQFF
TGTGCCAGCAGCAATATTGGGACTAGCTCCTACAATGAGCAGTTCTTC
>few|TRBV27|TRBJ2-1|.
CASSLSWGYYNEQFF
TGTGCCAGCAGTTTATCTTGGGGGTACTACAATGAGCAGTTCTTC
>few|TRBV7-9|TRBJ1-2|TRBD1
CASSLGDRPNYGYTF
TGTGCCAGCAGCTTAGGGGACAGGCCTAACTATGGCTACACCTTC
>.|TRBV6-6|TRBJ2-5|.
CASGLPPGETQYF
TGTGCCAGCGGCCTTCCCCCAGGAGAGACCCAGTACTTC
>.|TRBV10-2|TRBJ2-1|TRBD2
CASELAGGTSYNEQFF
TGCGCCAGCGAGCTAGCGGGAGGTACCTCCTACAATGAGCAGTTCTTC
>.|TRBV5-6|TRBJ2-4|.
CASSLTGKGNIQYF
TGTGCCAGCAGCCTCACAGGCAAGGGGAACATTCAGTACTTC
>.|TRBV12-3/TRBV12-4|TRBJ2-1|.
CASTIRGMYNEQFF
TGTGCCAGCACTATTAGGGGGATGTACAATGAGCAGTTCTTC
>few|TRBV9|TRBJ1-1|.
CASSVPIQGEARTEGAFF
TGTGCCAGCAGCGTCCCGATCCAGGGTGAGGCTCGGACTGAAGGAGCTTTCTTT
>many|TRBV5-1|TRBJ2-7|TRBD1
CASSFRDRGYEQYF
TGCGCCAGCAGCTTCCGGGACAGGGGATACGAGCAGTACTTC
>few|TRBV24-1|TRBJ2-5|TRBD2
CATSDASSGQETQYF
TGTGCCACCAGTGATGCATCTAGCGGCCAAGAGACCCAGTACTTC
>.|TRBV5-1|TRBJ1-2|.
CASSSRVANYGYTF
TGCGCCAGCAGCTCTCGGGTAGCTAACTATGGCTACACCTTC
>.|TRBV4-2|TRBJ2-2|.
CASSQALPNTGELFF
TGTGCCAGCAGCCAAGCCTTGCCGAACACCGGGGAGCTGTTTTTT